The clone carrying this T cell receptor beta chain appeared many times. What it binds is unknown. The data derive from a study of T cell repertoires in cytomegalovirus infection. Study-level background: Through public TCR beta signatures, both CMV infection and matching HLA type were indicated.

Study observations and caveats: Cumulative public TCR beta family frequency identified CMV carriers with the relevant HLA. There were HLA-C-restricted CMV-specific TCR beta clonotypes dominating the ex vivo response.

TCRdb used MiXCR to reprocess the reads, holding one entry per CDR3 protein. The table includes around 630,000 distinct CDR3 sequences, roughly 24% detected once. Germline V gene data show CDR1 as SGHVS and CDR2 as FQNEAQ. The CDR3 spans 17 residues. Between the trimmed V and J ends, which lost 2 bases and 0 bases, there was a span of 14 bases. This receptor was identified in a human donor in good health (CMV status not recorded). Some clones in this sample may be carry-over from other donors' samples. The rearrangement joins TRBV7-8 to TRBJ1-5; perhaps TRBD1 as D (5 bases). The sequencing sample was made of CD8+ T cells from PBMCs. CDR3 residues: CASSLRSNRYSNQPQHF. The CDR3 nucleotides are TGTGCCAGCAGCTTAAGAAGTAACAGGTATAGCAATCAGCCCCAGCATTTT.